This TCR beta chain emerged from a study of T cell changes during pregnancy in multiple sclerosis. Some clones are missing from TCRdb's copy, which holds only in-frame ones; the method was immunoSEQ multiplex PCR. This sample carries some 60,000 clones, roughly 90% of them seen once, and the ten largest clones take less than 3.5%. Germline V gives CDR1 SGHRS, CDR2 YFSETQ. V lost 1 base, J lost 2 bases, and 9 bases lay in between. The CDR3 covers 14 residues. As to this clone: This specimen includes other DNA sequences encoding the same CDR3.

This receptor was obtained from a female donor in good health, enrolled as a control in a pregnancy study. The source was peripheral blood, collected in the third trimester of pregnancy. The chain carries TRBV5-1 and TRBJ1-1, with D possibly being TRBD1 (5 bases). The CDR3 loop reads CASSLTGGNTEAFF. In DNA form, the CDR3 reads TGCGCCAGCAGCTTGACAGGTGGTAACACTGAAGCTTTCTTT. Using reference TRBV5-1 and TRBJ1-1 for the parts outside the CDR3, the full variable domain is KAGVTQTPRYLIKTRGQQVTLSCSPISGHRSVSWYQQTPGQGLQFLFEYFSETQRNKGNFPGRFSGRQFSNSRSEMNVSTLELGDSALYLCASSLTGGNTEAFFGQGTRLTVV.